This T cell receptor (beta chain) was captured in a study of cytomegalovirus exposure and HLA in healthy donors. Background on the study: There were 350 to 450 genotyped donors. Of these, 81% fell in the genetic ancestry cluster associated with self-reported Caucasian donors.

PCR amplification relied on 60 Vbeta primers (plus 13 Jbeta primers). Measured with immunoSEQ multiplex PCR; TCRdb has only the in-frame clones, and not every one. The repertoire includes roughly 250,000 clones, almost 85% of them detected once, and roughly 2% sits in the top ten. As regards this clone: Its antigen is undetermined.

Study-level points and caveats: Most TCR sequences were uncommon, yet certain public TCRs appeared in many donors. Cytomegalovirus association was assigned to about 150 TCR beta chains.

CDR1 is MDHEN, CDR2 SYDVKM, per germline. The V and J ends lost 5 bases and 1 base, in that order; junction bases with no gene match: 7. The CDR3 has 15 residues. The sequence came from a woman in her thirties or forties in good health and CMV-seropositive. The chain is built from TRBV28 and TRBJ1-1; 7 bases match TRBD1. The specimen sequenced was PBMCs. The CDR3: CASSGPGGANTEAFF. The CDR3 DNA sequence: TGTGCCAGCAGTGGCCCAGGGGGTGCGAACACTGAAGCTTTCTTT.